A selection of T cell receptor beta chains follows, all from one sample in a study of a mutant IDH1 vaccine in newly diagnosed glioma. Here immunoSEQ multiplex PCR was the method, and the copy in TCRdb shows in-frame clones only, minus some. Of tens of thousands of clones in the sample, roughly four fifths were seen once. The antigens for these receptors are not known. The source was PBMCs, collected from a glioma patient whose treatment included an IDH1 peptide vaccine. The receptor source for this set is a man aged 35 to 55 with glioma. CDR3s leave out the opening cysteine and the closing phenylalanine or tryptophan.

cdr3_aa: SVDNSLSNEQF
j_call: TRBJ2-1
v_call: TRBV29-1

cdr3_aa: ASTPTRKGGEKLF
j_call: TRBJ1-4
v_call: TRBV19

cdr3_aa: ASSLDVGTDTQY
j_call: TRBJ2-3
v_call: TRBV5-5

cdr3_aa: ASSRDREGQF
j_call: TRBJ2-1
v_call: TRBV2

cdr3_aa: ASSLEAGGPTEAF
j_call: TRBJ1-1
v_call: TRBV5-1

cdr3_aa: ASSLGGSYGYT
j_call: TRBJ1-2
v_call: TRBV7-8

cdr3_aa: SVARDSPINEKLF
j_call: TRBJ1-4
v_call: TRBV29-1

cdr3_aa: ASSLDGAGAEAF
j_call: TRBJ1-1
v_call: TRBV11-3

cdr3_aa: ASSQRYVTEAF
j_call: TRBJ1-1
v_call: TRBV14

cdr3_aa: ASSPDTMADTQY
j_call: TRBJ2-3
v_call: TRBV11-1

cdr3_aa: ASSFPGLAGGADTQY
j_call: TRBJ2-3
v_call: TRBV5-1

cdr3_aa: ASISYPQGGAGANVLT
j_call: TRBJ2-6
v_call: TRBV19

cdr3_aa: ASSRDPGGAGQPQH
j_call: TRBJ1-5
v_call: TRBV19

cdr3_aa: ASRPQGIPYEQY
j_call: TRBJ2-7
v_call: TRBV27

cdr3_aa: ASSVGGARGLTTDTQY
j_call: TRBJ2-3
v_call: TRBV10-1

cdr3_aa: ASSAPRGKLRTDTQY
j_call: TRBJ2-3
v_call: TRBV7-2

cdr3_aa: ASTLGQGKTQY
j_call: TRBJ2-5
v_call: TRBV2

cdr3_aa: ASSPNSQEDSPLH
j_call: TRBJ1-6
v_call: TRBV18

cdr3_aa: ASSLVHGELF
j_call: TRBJ2-2
v_call: TRBV7-2